This T cell receptor beta chain was retrieved from a study of T cells in Graves' hyperthyroidism and ophthalmopathy. Patients affected by ophthalmopathy presented a Clinical Activity Score of at least 3, a NOSPECS grade of at least 4, and disease duration below 3 months. Lactation, pregnancy, other autoimmune disease or uncontrolled infection excluded patients. What was amplified from RNA transcripts were TCR beta CDR3 regions. Using the HTBI primer set, a first-round RT-PCR was run on the TCR CDR3. One entry per CDR3 protein, called by TCRdb with MiXCR from the multiplex PCR reads. The sample contains about 640,000 distinct CDR3 sequences, roughly 20% of which appear only once. Germline V gene data show CDR1 as KGHSH and CDR2 as LQKENI. The CDR3 totals 15 residues. The ends were cut back, 3 bases at V and 1 base at J, with 10 bases in the middle.

The chain uses TRBV18 and TRBJ2-1; no clear D gene. What was sequenced was blood. This TCR was sampled from a man in his thirties or forties with Graves' ophthalmopathy. The CDR3 DNA is TGTGCCAGCTCACCGGACCAGATGTCCTACAATGAGCAGTTCTTC. The encoded protein is CASSPDQMSYNEQFF.